Listed here are 23 T cell receptor delta chains from one sample, sequenced in a study of delta chains in infants with herpesvirus infections. TCR cDNA was made from PBMC RNA with gamma- and delta-chain-specific primers. TCRdb reanalyzed the RT-PCR reads using CATT. The sample lists over a thousand delta-chain clones; 30% to 35% were seen once. Sequences were derived from peripheral blood, sampled at time point 3 of longitudinal follow-up. These receptors came from a human donor who was a Ugandan infant, either HIV-exposed or HIV-unexposed (not recorded which).

This clone is termed large (0.1 to 1%). The rearrangement uses TRDV1 and TRDJ1; D is uncertain. The germline V gene encodes CDR1 TSWWSYY and CDR2 QGS. V lost 0 bases and J 0 bases, leaving 20 bases between the germline ends. The CDR3 sequence is 19 residues long. The CDR3 DNA is TGTGCTCTTGGGGAACTCTACGGGTTCCGGTCAAGGTACACCGATAAACTCATCTTT. Translating gives CALGELYGFRSRYTDKLIF.

The table lists this clone with a few counts. This chain connects TRDV1 to TRDJ1; 7 positions match TRDD3. Trimming removed 4 bases from V and 0 bases from J; junction bases left unmatched: 26. CDR1 TSWWSYY and CDR2 QGS come from the germline V gene. CDR3 length equals 22 residues. The CDR3 sequence: CALGGISFPRGGSGDHTDKLIF. The CDR3 coding sequence is TGTGCTCTTGGGGGAATAAGTTTCCCCCGGGGGGGATCCGGGGATCACACCGATAAACTCATCTTT.

This clone was detected only once. A far larger clone lies a single base away; this is likely a read error. Other DNA sequences in the same sample also yield this CDR3. V is TRDV2 and J is TRDJ1; D possibly matches TRDD2 or TRDD3 (7 bases each). CDR1 and CDR2 (germline): GEAIGNYY, EKD. The CDR3 extends over 19 amino acids. The V end lost 3 bases, the J end lost 0 bases, and 25 bases lay between the germline ends. CDR3 bases: TGTGCCTGTGACCCCATTCCTACCAGGCCTGGGGGGAACACCGATAAACTCATCTTT. Translation: CACDPIPTRPGGNTDKLIF.

Details on this clone: A single base is all that separates this from a far larger clone, so a read error is likely. The chain combines TRDV1 with TRDJ1; TRDD3 matches 10 bases. The V and J ends lost 1 base and 0 bases, in that order; junction bases with no gene match: 26. The CDR3 totals 24 residues. Germline assignment: CDR1 TSWWSYY and CDR2 QGS. DNA of the CDR3: TGTGCTCTTGGGGAACCCCATTCCCCCCCTTCCCCGTACTGGGGGATTTCGTACACCGATAAACTCATCTTT. Residues: CALGEPHSPPSPYWGISYTDKLIF.

This clone is classed as large. Other nucleotide sequences in the sample specify the same CDR3. The rearrangement uses TRDV1 and TRDJ1; the match to TRDD2 covers 9 bases. Trimming removed 0 bases from V and 1 base from J; junction bases left unmatched: 21. The CDR3 is 22 residues long. Germline loops: CDR1 TSWWSYY, CDR2 QGS. The CDR3 nucleotides read TGTGCTCTTGGGGAACTTGCCTTCCTACTCAGGAGGGTGACTTTTTCCACCGATAAACTCATCTTT. It encodes CALGELAFLLRRVTFSTDKLIF.

The rearrangement uses TRDV2 and TRDJ3; no firm D call. Germline V gene data show CDR1 as GEAIGNYY and CDR2 as EKD. The CDR3 length is 19 residues. Trimming pared 3 bases from V and 0 bases from J, leaving 17 bases between. The CDR3 loop reads CACDPATPADSWDTRQMFF. DNA for the CDR3: TGTGCCTGTGACCCGGCAACACCAGCGGACTCCTGGGACACCCGACAGATGTTTTTC.

In its sample, this clone is medium-sized. Other DNA sequences from this sample encode an identical CDR3 as well. The rearrangement uses TRDV1 and TRDJ1; 8 bases fit TRDD3. The CDR3 length is 24 residues. Germline V gene sequence: CDR1 TSWWSYY, CDR2 QGS. V shed 2 bases and J 8 bases; nucleotides not matched to a gene: 37. CDR3 nucleotides: TGTGCTCTTGGGGAAAAAATCCCATCGGGGTCCTACGCCTGGTGGGGGATTCCTAGAGGGAAACTCATCTTT. Amino acids: CALGEKIPSGSYAWWGIPRGKLIF.

This clone was seen a few times. The chain employs TRDV1 and TRDJ2; 12 bases line up with TRDD3. CDR1 is TSWWSYY and CDR2 is QGS in the germline V gene. This CDR3 contains 21 residues. V trimming: 6 bases; J trimming: 6 bases; junction bases outside the gene matches: 23. The CDR3 sequence: CALGQKGPVYWGILAAAQLFF. DNA for the CDR3: TGTGCTCTTGGCCAAAAGGGGCCCGTATACTGGGGGATACTAGCGGCAGCACAACTCTTCTTT.

This clone is labeled as medium-sized (0.01 to 0.1%). This rearrangement joins TRDV2 to TRDJ3; D is perhaps TRDD1 or TRDD3 (5 bases each). This CDR3 is 18 amino acids long. The ends were cut back, 1 base at V and 1 base at J, with 13 bases in the middle. CDR1 is GEAIGNYY and CDR2 is EKD in the germline V gene. The CDR3 DNA reads TGTGCCTGTGACACTCTAAATACGGCGTCCTGGGACACCCGACAGATGTTTTTC. Protein: CACDTLNTASWDTRQMFF.

This clone was observed a few times. The rearrangement joins TRDV1 to TRDJ2, with 7 bases fitting TRDD3. The end of the DNA is better explained by TRDJ1, so the J call may be wrong. Germline V gene lookup returns CDR1 TSWWSYY and CDR2 QGS. This CDR3 comprises 16 residues. The CDR3 loop reads CAGVVGGGGDRGKLIF. CDR3 nucleotides: TGTGCTGGAGTTGTAGGAGGTGGGGGAGACAGAGGAAAACTCATCTTT.

This clone has more than one count but fewer than ten. The CDR3, as DNA: TGTGCTCTTGGGGAACTACTTACCCCGCAGATGTACTGGGGGATACCCGATAAACTCATCTTT. The encoded protein is CALGELLTPQMYWGIPDKLIF. V is TRDV1 and J is TRDJ1; TRDD3 aligns across 12 bases. V was clipped by 0 bases and J by 3 bases; unmatched bases: 17. Germline V gene lookup returns CDR1 TSWWSYY and CDR2 QGS. The CDR3 runs to 21 residues.

As to this clone: This sequence may be a read error, since a much larger clone differs from it by one base. The rearrangement links TRDV1 to TRDJ1; the match to TRDD3 covers 8 bases. The CDR3 loop spans 19 amino acids. J gave up 4 bases and V 2 bases, and 18 bases lay outside the gene matches. Germline V gives CDR1 TSWWSYY, CDR2 QGS. The CDR3 loop is CALGEAKHRYWGYSDKLIF. The CDR3 nucleotides are TGTGCTCTTGGGGAAGCAAAACACCGGTACTGGGGATACAGCGATAAACTCATCTTT.

This sequence joins TRDV1 and TRDJ1; 12 nucleotides match TRDD3. Germline lookup yields CDR1 TSWWSYY and CDR2 QGS. This CDR3 has 23 amino acids. V lost 2 bases and J lost 0; bases outside the gene matches: 22. CDR3 loop: CALGEAMTYLSYWGIPYTDKLIF. In nucleotides, the CDR3 is TGTGCTCTTGGGGAAGCCATGACTTATCTCTCGTACTGGGGGATACCGTACACCGATAAACTCATCTTT.

Worth noting for this clone: With only one base between it and a far larger clone, this is likely a read error. The chain uses TRDV1 and TRDJ1, with D maybe TRDD3 (6 bases). Per the germline V gene, CDR1 is TSWWSYY and CDR2 is QGS. CDR3 length equals 20 residues. In DNA, the CDR3 is TGTGCTCTTGGAGGCCTCCACTCCCTGGGGCCACCCGGGTACACCGAGAAACTCATCTTT. Encoded protein: CALGGLHSLGPPGYTEKLIF.

Sample share makes this clone medium-sized. The chain carries TRDV2 and TRDJ1, with 9 bases lining up with TRDD3. The CDR3 loop spans 20 amino acids. V was clipped by 0 bases and J by 9 bases; unmatched bases: 25. Germline-derived CDR1 and CDR2 are GEAIGNYY and EKD. The chain's CDR3 is CACDTTLLRAGGFLGVELIF. The DNA for the CDR3 is TGTGCCTGTGACACCACCTTGCTTCGCGCTGGGGGATTCCTCGGCGTTGAACTCATCTTT.

In its sample, this clone was seen a few times. This sequence is one base from a far larger clone and is likely a read error. Different DNA sequences within this sample yield the same CDR3. The chain employs TRDV1 and TRDJ1; D is perhaps TRDD2 or TRDD3 (6 bases each). The CDR3 length is 21 residues. Germline loops: CDR1 TSWWSYY, CDR2 QGS. CDR3 DNA sequence: TGTGCTCTTGGGTCAAGCCTTCCGAACCTGCTGGGGATGGGGGTCACCGATAAACTGATCTTT. Translated: CALGSSLPNLLGMGVTDKLIF.

By share, this clone ranks as medium-sized. The chain combines TRDV2 with TRDJ1; D possibly corresponds to TRDD3 (5 bases). CDR1 is GEAIGNYY and CDR2 is EKD in the germline V gene. Trimming took 1 base from V and 0 from J, leaving 20 bases between them. The CDR3 totals 18 residues. CDR3 region: CACDTLTGGLTDTDKLIF. CDR3 in DNA: TGTGCCTGTGACACTCTTACGGGGGGCTTAACCGACACCGATAAACTCATCTTT.

Details on this clone: A read error likely explains this, since a far larger clone differs by one base. The chain employs TRDV1 and TRDJ1; 10 nucleotides line up with TRDD3. The CDR3 sequence is 26 residues long. Germline lookup yields CDR1 TSWWSYY and CDR2 QGS. V lost 6 bases, J lost 1 base, and 38 bases stayed unmatched. CDR3 nucleotides: TGTGCTCTTGGAATTAAAGGGAGGAGTCTCCTACCGACCTGGATCTGGGGGATAACGGCCACCGATAAACTCATCTTT. Its protein is CALGIKGRSLLPTWIWGITATDKLIF.

This clone is termed large (0.1 to 1%). The chain couples TRDV3 to TRDJ1; 11 nucleotides agree with TRDD3. This CDR3 region has 19 residues. The V gene's germline CDR1 is TVYSNPD and CDR2 GDNSRS (reference sequence). Trimming at V came to 0 bases and at J to 2 bases, leaving 17 bases not matched to a gene. The CDR3: CAFSGSYVWGIPLTDKLIF. CDR3 nucleotides: TGTGCCTTTAGCGGCTCCTACGTCTGGGGGATACCCCTAACCGATAAACTCATCTTT.

The DNA for the CDR3 is TGTGCTCTTGGGGAAACGGCTTTTTACTGGGGGATACGCGGAACCGATAAACTCATCTTT. Amino acids: CALGETAFYWGIRGTDKLIF. The V gene is TRDV1, the J gene TRDJ1, with 13 bases lining up with TRDD3. This CDR3 is built from 20 residues. CDR1 and CDR2 from the germline V gene are TSWWSYY and QGS. Trimming removed 2 bases from V and 2 bases from J; junction bases left unmatched: 14.

This chain links TRDV1 with TRDJ1, with TRDD3 identical over 9 bases. Germline CDR1 is TSWWSYY and CDR2 is QGS. With V trimmed by 1 base and J by 7 bases, 13 bases remained unmatched. CDR3 length: 17 amino acids. CDR3 sequence (DNA): TGTGCTCTTGGGGAACCCAATCGGGGATACGGTTGTTGTAAACTCATCTTT. This sequence encodes CALGEPNRGYGCCKLIF.

The chain has TRDV1 and TRDJ1, with TRDD3 matching 9 bases. CDR1 TSWWSYY and CDR2 QGS come from the germline V gene. The CDR3 runs to 17 residues. J gave up 3 bases and V 6 bases, and 14 bases lay outside the gene matches. The CDR3 here is CALGGPSMGIRSDKLIF. The CDR3 DNA reads TGTGCTCTTGGTGGGCCTTCAATGGGGATACGCTCCGATAAACTCATCTTT.

This clone is large within its sample. CDR3 region: CALGELAALFLLGINTDKLIF. CDR3 nucleotides: TGTGCTCTTGGGGAACTAGCGGCCCTCTTCCTACTGGGCATTAACACCGATAAACTCATCTTT. The gene calls are TRDV1 and TRDJ1, with TRDD2 identical over 8 bases. V lost 0 bases to trimming and J lost 0 bases; unmatched junction nucleotides: 18. The CDR3 length is 21 residues. Germline V gene data show CDR1 as TSWWSYY and CDR2 as QGS.